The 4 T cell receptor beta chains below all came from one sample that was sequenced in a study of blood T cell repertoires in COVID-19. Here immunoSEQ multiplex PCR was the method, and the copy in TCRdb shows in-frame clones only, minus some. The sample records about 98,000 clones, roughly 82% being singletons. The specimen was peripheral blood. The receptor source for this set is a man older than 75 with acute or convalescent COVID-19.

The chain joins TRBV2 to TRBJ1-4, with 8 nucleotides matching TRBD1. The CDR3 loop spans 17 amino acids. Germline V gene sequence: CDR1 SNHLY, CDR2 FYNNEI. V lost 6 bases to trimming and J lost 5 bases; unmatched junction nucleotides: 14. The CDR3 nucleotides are TGTGCCAGCAGGCAGGGGGCGGGTCCTTCATCCAATGAAAAACTGTTTTTT. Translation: CASRQGAGPSSNEKLFF.

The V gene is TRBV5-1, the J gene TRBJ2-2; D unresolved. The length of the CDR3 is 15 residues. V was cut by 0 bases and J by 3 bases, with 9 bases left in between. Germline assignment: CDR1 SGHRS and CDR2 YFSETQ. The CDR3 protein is CASSLAKTDTGELFF. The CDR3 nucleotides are TGCGCCAGCAGCTTGGCTAAAACCGACACCGGGGAGCTGTTTTTT.

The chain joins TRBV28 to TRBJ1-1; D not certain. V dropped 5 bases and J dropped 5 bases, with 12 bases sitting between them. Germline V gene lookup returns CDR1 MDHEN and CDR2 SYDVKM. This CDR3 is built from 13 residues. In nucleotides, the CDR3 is TGTGCCAGCAGTGAGACTCCTTGGACTGAAGCTTTCTTT. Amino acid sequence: CASSETPWTEAFF.

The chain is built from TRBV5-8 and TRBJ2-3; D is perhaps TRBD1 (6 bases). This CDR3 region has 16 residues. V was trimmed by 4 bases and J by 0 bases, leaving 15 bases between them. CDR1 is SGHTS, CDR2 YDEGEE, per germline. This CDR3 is CASSRGQIRSTDTQYF. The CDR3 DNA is TGTGCCAGCAGCAGGGGACAAATCAGAAGCACAGATACGCAGTATTTT. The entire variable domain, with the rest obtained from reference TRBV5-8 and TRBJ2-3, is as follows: EAGVTQSPTHLIKTRGQQATLRCSPISGHTSVYWYQQALGLGLQFLLWYDEGEERNRGNFPPRFSGRQFPNYSSELNVNALELEDSALYLCASSRGQIRSTDTQYFGPGTRLTVL.